The entry below describes one T cell receptor (beta chain). The junction and the germline gene differ at one end; a read error may be behind it. Generated by immunoSEQ multiplex PCR, the TCRdb table keeps only in-frame clones and is missing some. The table shows about 75,000 clones, with approximately 90% occurring only once. This record comes from a study of technical replicates of blood from a few donors. Germline V lookup: CDR1 SGHTA, CDR2 FQGNSA. There are 11 residues in the CDR3. The sequenced sample was PBMCs. The chain employs TRBV7-2 and TRBJ2-1; tentatively, D is TRBD2 (5 bases). The sequence came from a human donor in good health. Some clones in this sample may be carry-over from other donors' samples. This CDR3 reads CASSDYSEQFF. The CDR3 DNA is TGTGCCAGCAGCGACTACAGTGAGCAGTTCTTC.